This T cell receptor (beta chain) was obtained from a study of PD-1 blockade in classical Hodgkin lymphoma. The time point is: newly diagnosed, previously untreated cHL patient sample. From thawed PBMCs, CD4+ T cells were purified using magnetic negative selection. TCRdb keeps only in-frame clones here, not all; method: immunoSEQ multiplex PCR. This sample has around 29,000 clones, with 80% to 90% found just once. The sequence was collected from a human donor with classical Hodgkin lymphoma. Sequencing was done on a sample of CD4+ T cells from blood.

The DNA of the CDR3 is TGTGCCAGCAGTGTTAACAGGGTGAACTATGGCTACACCTTC. Protein: CASSVNRVNYGYTF. V usage is TRBV2 and J usage is TRBJ1-2, with D possibly matching TRBD1 (6 bases). This CDR3 is 14 amino acids long. From germline, CDR1 is SNHLY and CDR2 FYNNEI. Trimming removed 4 bases at V and 2 bases at J, with 11 bases between.